This entry features one TCR beta chain sequence. Its antigen is currently unknown. These data belong to a study of somatic mutations in cytotoxic T cells in rheumatoid arthritis. The study, taken as a whole, reports: The study found that the largest CD8+ clone exceeded 20% of CD8+ cells in about an eighth of the 65 patients.

Germline V CDR1 and CDR2: LGHNA, YSLEER. V lost 1 base and J lost 5, with 9 bases in between. The CDR3 is 13 amino acids. Sequenced by immunoSEQ multiplex PCR; TCRdb stores in-frame clones only, minus some. In the table there are around 7,000 clones, 80% to 90% of which are singletons. Sequencing was done on a sample of CD8+ T cells sorted from blood. V usage is TRBV4-3 and J usage is TRBJ2-7; no clear D gene. This TCR came from a woman aged 70-85 years with rheumatoid arthritis. CDR3 sequence: CASSQVPRDEQYF. CDR3 DNA: TGCGCCAGCAGCCAAGTGCCCCGGGACGAGCAGTACTTC.